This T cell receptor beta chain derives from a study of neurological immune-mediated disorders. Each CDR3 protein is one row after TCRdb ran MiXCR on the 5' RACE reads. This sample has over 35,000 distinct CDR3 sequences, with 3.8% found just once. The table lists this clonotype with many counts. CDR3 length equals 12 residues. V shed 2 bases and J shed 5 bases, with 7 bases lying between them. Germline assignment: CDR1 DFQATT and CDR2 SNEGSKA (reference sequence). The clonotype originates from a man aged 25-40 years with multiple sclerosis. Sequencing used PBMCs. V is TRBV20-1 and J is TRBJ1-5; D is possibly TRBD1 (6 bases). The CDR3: CSARSGDQPQHF. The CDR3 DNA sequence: TGCAGTGCTAGATCAGGGGATCAGCCCCAGCATTTT.